This TCR beta chain was identified in a study of cytomegalovirus exposure and HLA in healthy donors. Study as a whole: Caucasian-associated ancestry cluster membership applied to around 80% of several hundred genotyped donors.

CDR3 size: 14 residues. CDR1 is SGHNT, CDR2 YYREEE, per germline (reference sequence). After removal of 2 bases from V and 5 bases from J, the junction contained 4 bases not matched to a gene. For this clone: Its antigen is as yet unknown.

Use of 60 Vbeta and 13 Jbeta primers characterized the PCR. Clones were read by immunoSEQ multiplex PCR, and TCRdb kept only the in-frame ones, dropping some. The sample carries fewer than 110,000 clones, roughly 80% recorded once. Study results and limitations: Many donors carried some public TCRs, although rarity characterized most TCR sequences. TRBV6-2, TRBV6-3 and other indistinguishable V segments were excluded. Later work found that TCR association rates differed between HLA loci; DRB1 had the most and HLA-C the fewest.

The sample consisted of PBMCs. This TCR was sampled from a man aged 25 to 40 in good health and CMV-seronegative. V usage is TRBV5-4 and J usage is TRBJ2-5; 9 bases align to TRBD2. DNA of the CDR3: TGTGCCAGCAGCTTTAGCGGGAGCGGGGAGACCCAGTACTTC. It encodes CASSFSGSGETQYF.